The 29 T cell receptor beta chains below all came from one sample that was sequenced in a study of cytomegalovirus exposure and HLA in healthy donors. 13 Jbeta primers and 60 Vbeta primers were used for the PCR. Assay used: immunoSEQ multiplex PCR; TCRdb lists only in-frame clones, some missing. The sample holds 85,000 to 90,000 clones, over 80% seen once. Sequenced: PBMCs. The receptor source for this set is a man between 18 and 29 years old in good health and CMV-seronegative.

This rearrangement joins TRBV5-1 to TRBJ2-3, with 8 bases aligning to TRBD2. The CDR3 is made up of 15 amino acids. The germline V gene encodes CDR1 SGHRS and CDR2 YFSETQ. V shed 4 bases, J shed 1 base, and the junction held 5 bases outside the gene matches. CDR3 residues: CASSRSGRGTDTQYF. The CDR3 DNA is TGCGCCAGCAGCCGGAGCGGGAGAGGCACAGATACGCAGTATTTT.

This clone is a singleton in its sample. J is TRBJ2-5 and V is TRBV5-1, with a possible D match to TRBD1 (6 bases). The J call may be faulty, since TRBJ2-7 better matches the DNA end. This CDR3 comprises 12 residues. Germline V gene lookup returns CDR1 SGHRS and CDR2 YFSETQ. The CDR3 spells CASRRGNHEQYF. In nucleotides, the CDR3 is TGCGCCAGCAGGAGGGGGAACCACGAGCAGTACTTC.

The V call is TRBV5-1, the J call TRBJ1-4; perhaps TRBD1 as D (5 bases). The CDR3 is 14 amino acids. V was pared by 3 bases and J by 0 bases, with 6 bases between. Germline V gene sequence: CDR1 SGHRS, CDR2 YFSETQ. CDR3 bases: TGCGCCAGCAGCTCCAGGGCAACTAATGAAAAACTGTTTTTT. Encoded protein: CASSSRATNEKLFF.

As to this clone: Other nucleotide sequences in the sample specify the same CDR3. This chain uses TRBV5-4 with TRBJ2-2, with 7 bases identical to TRBD1. The J segment lost 0 bases and the V segment lost 1 base, leaving 3 bases of the junction unmatched. This CDR3 has 16 amino acids. Germline V CDR1 and CDR2: SGHNT, YYREEE (reference sequence). CDR3 region: CASSLLGQANTGELFF. The CDR3 coding sequence is TGTGCCAGCAGCTTGCTCGGACAGGCGAACACCGGGGAGCTGTTTTTT.

The chain uses TRBV5-1 and TRBJ2-1, with D uncertain. The CDR3 covers 16 residues. Trimming removed 1 base from V and 0 bases from J, with 11 bases in between. Germline-derived CDR1 and CDR2 are SGHRS and YFSETQ. CDR3 coding DNA: TGCGCCAGCAGCTTGCACGGCGGCAGCTCCTACAATGAGCAGTTCTTC. Its protein is CASSLHGGSSYNEQFF.

The V and J genes are TRBV4-2 and TRBJ2-5, with TRBD2 as a possible D gene (6 bases). CDR1 is LGHNA, CDR2 YNFKEQ, per germline. There are 15 residues in the CDR3. V was trimmed by 1 base and J by 2 bases, leaving 11 bases between them. The DNA of the CDR3 is TGTGCCAGCAGCCAAGGTCGAGGAGGGCAAGAGACCCAGTACTTC. Translation: CASSQGRGGQETQYF.

The chain recombines TRBV4-1 with TRBJ2-5; the match to TRBD2 covers 7 bases. Germline-derived CDR1 and CDR2 are MGHRA and YSYEKL. The ends lost 1 base at V and 1 base at J; junction bases unmatched: 0. This CDR3 comprises 14 residues. CDR3 in DNA: TGCGCCAGCAGCCAAGTAGCGGGCCAAGAGACCCAGTACTTC. This gives the protein CASSQVAGQETQYF.

The chain combines TRBV19 with TRBJ1-2; D is unclear. The CDR3 is 15 amino acids. Deletions cut 5 bases from V and 14 bases from J, with 27 bases between. Looked up from germline, CDR1 is LNHDA and CDR2 is SQIVND (reference sequence). The CDR3 coding sequence is TGTGCCAGTAGTCCCGTGTCCCCGATGGGGAGCCTTTGGACCTTC. Its translation: CASSPVSPMGSLWTF.

A single count supports this clone. This chain joins TRBV5-1 and TRBJ2-3; TRBD2 is a possible D gene (5 bases). There are 15 residues in the CDR3. Looked up from germline, CDR1 is SGHRS and CDR2 is YFSETQ. With 3 bases removed from V and 2 bases from J, the gap between germline ends came to 13 bases. The CDR3, as DNA: TGCGCCAGCAGCTCCGCCGGTCGGGACACAGATACGCAGTATTTT. This encodes CASSSAGRDTDTQYF.

The rearrangement uses TRBV5-4 and TRBJ2-7, with no clear D. Germline V CDR1 and CDR2: SGHNT, YYREEE (reference sequence). V dropped 3 bases and J dropped 4 bases, with 8 bases sitting between them. This CDR3 is built from 12 residues. CDR3 DNA sequence: TGTGCCAGCAGCTCCCCAGGTTACGAGCAGTACTTC. Its translation is CASSSPGYEQYF. The full variable domain, in which reference TRBV5-4 and TRBJ2-7 provide the parts outside the CDR3, is ETGVTQSPTHLIKTRGQQVTLRCSSQSGHNTVSWYQQALGQGPQFIFQYYREEENGRGNFPPRFSGLQFPNYSSELNVNALELDDSALYLCASSSPGYEQYFGPGTRLTVT.

In DNA form, the CDR3 reads TGTGCCAGCAGCCGACCCCGAGGACTAGCGGGAGGTTGGGAGACCCAGTACTTC. Translation: CASSRPRGLAGGWETQYF. The chain recombines TRBV7-2 with TRBJ2-5, with 14 bases identical to TRBD2. The trim removed 5 bases at V and 5 bases at J, leaving 13 bases unmatched. This CDR3 contains 18 residues. CDR1 and CDR2 from the germline V gene are SGHTA and FQGNSA.

CDR3 in amino acids: CASSLTFPRLAGYGNEQFF. The DNA for the CDR3 is TGTGCCAGCAGCTTAACGTTTCCCCGACTAGCGGGATATGGCAATGAGCAGTTCTTC. The chain recombines TRBV7-3 with TRBJ2-1; 11 nucleotides agree with TRBD2. Germline CDR1 reads SGHTA; CDR2 reads FQGTGA. This CDR3 contains 19 residues. V shed 0 bases and J 6 bases; nucleotides not matched to a gene: 13. The full variable domain, with the rest looked up from reference TRBV7-3 and TRBJ2-1, is GAGVSQTPSNKVTEKGKYVELRCDPISGHTALYWYRQSLGQGPEFLIYFQGTGAADDSGLPNDRFFAVRPEGSVSTLKIQRTERGDSAVYLCASSLTFPRLAGYGNEQFFGPGTRLTVL.

The genes are TRBV15 and TRBJ2-5, with TRBD1 as a possible D gene (6 bases). Trimming stripped 2 bases from V and 4 bases from J, with 11 bases between. The V gene's germline CDR1 is LNHNV and CDR2 YYDKDF (reference sequence). The CDR3 is 14 residues long. CDR3 DNA sequence: TGTGCCACCAGCAGATACCCAGGGGTAGAGACCCAGTACTTC. Amino acids: CATSRYPGVETQYF.

The rearrangement joins TRBV2 to TRBJ2-5; TRBD1 matches at 10 bases. The J call is in doubt because the DNA end fits TRBJ2-7 better. The CDR3 consists of 15 residues. Per germline, CDR1 SNHLY and CDR2 FYNNEI. CDR3 amino acids: CASSGGTGVGGEQYF. The CDR3 region has the DNA TGTGCCAGCAGTGGGGGGACAGGGGTAGGTGGCGAGCAGTACTTC.

J is TRBJ2-3 and V is TRBV9; 8 bases are a match to TRBD1. V was clipped by 3 bases and J by 3 bases; unmatched bases: 6. Germline CDR1 reads SGDLS; CDR2 reads YYNGEE. CDR3 length: 15 residues. DNA of the CDR3: TGTGCCAGCAGCGCCTACGACAGGGGTACAGATACGCAGTATTTT. The encoded protein is CASSAYDRGTDTQYF. Based on the CDR3 plus reference TRBV9 and TRBJ2-3, the full variable domain is DSGVTQTPKHLITATGQRVTLRCSPRSGDLSVYWYQQSLDQGLQFLIQYYNGEERAKGNILERFSAQQFPDLHSELNLSSLELGDSALYFCASSAYDRGTDTQYFGPGTRLTVL.

In this sample, this clone turned up once. This chain uses TRBV7-9 with TRBJ2-3; D not resolved. The germline V and J ends were trimmed by 3 bases and 4 bases, with 8 bases remaining between them. Germline V gene lookup returns CDR1 SEHNR and CDR2 FQNEAQ (reference sequence). There are 13 residues in the CDR3. Written as DNA, the CDR3 is TGTGCCAGCAGCTTGGGCTCCTCAGATACGCAGTATTTT. Encoded protein: CASSLGSSDTQYF.

This chain connects TRBV29-1 to TRBJ2-7, with D perhaps TRBD1 (5 bases). The V gene's germline CDR1 is SQVTM and CDR2 ANQGSEA. This CDR3 is built from 12 residues. Trimming took 0 bases from V and 2 from J, leaving 5 bases between them. The CDR3 loop reads CSVEETAYEQYF. In DNA form, the CDR3 reads TGCAGCGTTGAAGAGACAGCCTACGAGCAGTACTTC.

The CDR3 region has the DNA TGCGCCAGCAGCCAAGTGTCGGCTAGCGGTATCTCCTACGAGCAGTACTTC. It encodes CASSQVSASGISYEQYF. This chain links TRBV4-1 with TRBJ2-7, with 7 bases that match TRBD2. The V gene end was trimmed by 1 base and the J gene end by 0 bases; junction bases not matched to a gene: 9. The germline CDR1 and CDR2 sequences are MGHRA and YSYEKL. This CDR3 is 17 amino acids long.

This clone showed up just a few times. V is TRBV28 and J is TRBJ1-5; D call uncertain. Trimming removed 1 base at V and 9 bases at J, with 7 bases between. The germline CDR1 and CDR2 sequences are MDHEN and SYDVKM. This CDR3 has 12 amino acids. The CDR3 region is CASSLSVRPQHF. The CDR3 DNA follows: TGTGCCAGCAGTTTATCAGTAAGGCCCCAGCATTTT.

The chain combines TRBV6-5 with TRBJ2-3, with D possibly matching TRBD1 (6 bases). This CDR3 spans 16 amino acids. V lost 0 bases and J lost 2, with 12 bases in between. Germline V CDR1 and CDR2: MNHEY, SVGAGI. The CDR3 DNA sequence: TGTGCCAGCAGTTACTCGGGGCAGGGGATCACAGATACGCAGTATTTT. It codes for CASSYSGQGITDTQYF.

The chain is built from TRBV6-6 and TRBJ2-6, with D maybe TRBD1 (6 bases). V was pared by 2 bases and J by 4 bases, with 6 bases between. The CDR3 consists of 14 residues. Germline values: CDR1 MNHNY, CDR2 SVGAGI (reference sequence). CDR3 region: CASSYRGGANVLTF. CDR3 nucleotides: TGTGCCAGCAGTTACAGGGGGGGGGCCAACGTCCTGACTTTC.

This clone was observed a single time. This rearrangement joins TRBV9 to TRBJ2-6, with 7 bases that match TRBD1. Germline V gene lookup returns CDR1 SGDLS and CDR2 YYNGEE. V dropped 3 bases and J dropped 0; count of bases not matched to a gene: 6. This CDR3 contains 17 residues. CDR3 protein: CASSARDRSSGANVLTF. The CDR3, as DNA: TGTGCCAGCAGCGCCCGGGACAGATCCTCTGGGGCCAACGTCCTGACTTTC.

The chain has TRBV7-2 and TRBJ2-7, with a possible D match to TRBD1 (5 bases). Germline lookup yields CDR1 SGHTA and CDR2 FQGNSA. The CDR3 loop spans 13 amino acids. V dropped 0 bases and J dropped 9 bases, with 12 bases sitting between them. DNA of the CDR3: TGTGCCAGCAGCTTAGCTTTAGGGGATGGGCAGTACTTC. As protein: CASSLALGDGQYF. Variable domain in full (rest from reference TRBV7-2 and TRBJ2-7): GAGVSQSPSNKVTEKGKDVELRCDPISGHTALYWYRQSLGQGLEFLIYFQGNSAPDKSGLPSDRFSAERTGGSVSTLTIQRTQQEDSAVYLCASSLALGDGQYFGPGTRLTVT.

V and J are TRBV28 and TRBJ1-2, with 10 bases identical to TRBD1. CDR3 size: 13 residues. CDR1 and CDR2 from the germline V gene are MDHEN and SYDVKM. V dropped 6 bases and J dropped 4; count of bases not matched to a gene: 2. CDR3 coding DNA: TGTGCCAGCAGCCGGGACAGGGGCTATGGCTACACCTTC. Translating it yields CASSRDRGYGYTF.

The chain links TRBV10-3 to TRBJ2-7; TRBD2 agrees at 9 bases. Germline CDR1 and CDR2: ENHRY and SYGVKD. The CDR3 is made up of 14 amino acids. V was clipped by 6 bases and J by 2 bases; unmatched bases: 5. The CDR3 here is CAISPTSGTYEQYF. CDR3 DNA: TGTGCCATCAGCCCGACTAGCGGAACCTACGAGCAGTACTTC.

V gene TRBV29-1 combines with J gene TRBJ2-1; D is ambiguous. Deletions cut 7 bases from V and 7 bases from J, with 14 bases between. The CDR3 has 12 amino acids. Looked up from germline, CDR1 is SQVTM and CDR2 is ANQGSEA. CDR3 nucleotide sequence: TGCAGCGCACGACCGATCGGGAATGAGCAGTTCTTC. Its translation is CSARPIGNEQFF.

This chain uses TRBV9 with TRBJ2-3; tentative D call: TRBD1 (5 bases). Trimming shortened V by 0 bases and J by 0 bases, and 8 bases separated the two germline ends. Germline loops: CDR1 SGDLS, CDR2 YYNGEE. This CDR3 is 15 amino acids long. CDR3 amino acids: CASSVGTSSTDTQYF. The CDR3, as DNA: TGTGCCAGCAGCGTAGGGACATCTAGCACAGATACGCAGTATTTT.

The J gene is TRBJ2-3, the V gene TRBV4-2; a weak D match, TRBD1 (6 bases). This CDR3 contains 14 residues. Germline CDR1 is LGHNA and CDR2 is YNFKEQ. Trimming stripped 0 bases from V and 10 bases from J, with 14 bases between. In nucleotides, the CDR3 is TGTGCCAGCAGCCAAGATCGGGCGGACAGTTCGCAGTATTTT. This translates into CASSQDRADSSQYF.

The rearrangement joins TRBV18 to TRBJ1-2; tentative D call: TRBD1 (5 bases). V was cut by 3 bases and J by 6 bases, with 20 bases left in between. CDR1 KGHSH and CDR2 LQKENI come from the germline V gene. CDR3 size: 16 residues. CDR3 in amino acids: CASSPGLGAPGDGYTF. The CDR3 DNA reads as TGTGCCAGCTCACCGGGGCTAGGGGCCCCGGGGGATGGCTACACCTTC.